This entry lists 24 T cell receptor delta chains sequenced from one sample in a study of γδ T cells in repeated Plasmodium falciparum infection. Bulk repertoires came from Vgamma9/Vdelta2+ or Vdelta2-negative gammadelta T cells flow-sorted from PBMC. TCRdb reprocessed the multiplex PCR reads using CATT. Of 50,000 or so delta-chain clones in the sample, 1.6% were seen once. The sample taken for sequencing was gamma-delta T cells from blood. Receptors were obtained from a pool of human donors (malaria-infected and uninfected, not separated).

Remarks on this clone: The protein TCRdb lists belongs to a much larger clone and differs from this DNA's translation at residue 7, which points to a read error; the protein shown is made from the DNA. This CDR3 reads CALGASSWVITDKLIF. CDR3 nucleotide sequence: TGTGCTCTTGGGGCTTCTAGCTGGGTAATCACCGATAAACTCATCTTT. This chain joins TRDV1 and TRDJ1; TRDD3 might be the D (5 bases). No J gene was available from TCRdb, and it was assigned here by a germline match of the DNA. V was trimmed by 4 bases and J by 1 base, leaving 16 bases between them. CDR3 length equals 16 residues. From germline, CDR1 is TSWWSYY and CDR2 QGS.

This clone was found many times. Given a much more abundant clone one base away, this may be a read error. Other DNA sequences in this sample translate to the same CDR3. The rearrangement uses TRDV1 and TRDJ1; D possibly matches TRDD2 or TRDD3 (5 bases each). Germline values: CDR1 TSWWSYY, CDR2 QGS. The CDR3 has 19 residues. CDR3 sequence (DNA): TGTGCTCTTGGGGAACGGTTCCTGGCGACGGGGACCCACACCGACAAACTCATCTTT. Protein: CALGERFLATGTHTDKLIF.

This clone was counted between two and nine times. A far larger clone is one nucleotide away, so this likely arose from a read error. This chain links TRDV3 with TRDJ1; 9 bases align to TRDD2. TCRdb lists no J gene, so it was determined here by aligning the DNA to germline. The CDR3 is 21 residues long. Germline CDR1 is TVYSNPD and CDR2 is GDNSRS (reference sequence). V shed 3 bases, J shed 0 bases, and the junction held 26 bases outside the gene matches. CDR3 amino acids: CAFPSYPPWGPSLRYTDKLIF. The CDR3 coding sequence is TGTGCCTTCCCTTCCTACCCTCCTTGGGGGCCCTCTTTGAGGTACACCGATAAACTCATCTTT.

In this sample, this clone turned up a few times. The protein given by TCRdb reflects a much larger clone and differs at residue 19 from this DNA's translation, likely from a read error; the protein shown is the DNA's translation. This chain joins TRDV1 and TRDJ1; 11 bases are shared with TRDD3. TCRdb is silent on the J gene; assignment here came from matching the DNA to germline. There are 23 residues in the CDR3. CDR1 and CDR2 (germline): TSWWSYY, QGS. Written as DNA, the CDR3 is TGTGCTCTTGGGGAAGCGGGTGTCTTCCGACTTATACTGGGGGATAGGCGCACCAATAAACTCATCTTT. Translating gives CALGEAGVFRLILGDRRTNKLIF.

This clone was detected many times. This chain joins TRDV2 and TRDJ1; 10 bases are a match to TRDD3. TCRdb offers no J gene call, so here the DNA was matched to germline to obtain one. The V gene's germline CDR1 is GEAIGNYY and CDR2 EKD. V shed 3 bases and J 0 bases; nucleotides not matched to a gene: 12. The length of the CDR3 is 18 residues. The chain's CDR3 is CACDPVAGGYGYTDKLIF. In nucleotides, the CDR3 is TGTGCCTGTGACCCGGTCGCTGGGGGATATGGGTACACCGATAAACTCATCTTT.

This clone was recorded at least ten times. The rearrangement joins TRDV2 to TRDJ1; TRDD3 aligns across 8 bases. The J gene, absent from TCRdb, was called here by matching the DNA to germline. Germline values: CDR1 GEAIGNYY, CDR2 EKD. V lost 1 base and J lost 0; bases outside the gene matches: 9. CDR3 length: 17 amino acids. The CDR3 sequence is CACDTLGIQVDTDKLIF. For the CDR3, the DNA is TGTGCCTGTGACACGCTGGGGATACAGGTGGACACCGATAAACTCATCTTT.

This clone has a handful of counts. Translating this DNA gives a protein that differs at residue 15 from the TCRdb one, which belongs to a much larger clone; a read error is likely, and the protein shown is this translation. The chain is built from TRDV1 and TRDJ1; possibly TRDD3 for D (6 bases). The CDR3 is made up of 17 amino acids. The germline gives CDR1 TSWWSYY, CDR2 QGS. The CDR3: CALGDLRYWVYTDKPIF. The CDR3 DNA is TGTGCTCTTGGGGATTTAAGGTACTGGGTTTACACCGATAAACCCATCTTT.

Points on this clone: TCRdb attributes to this sequence the protein of a much larger clone, which differs from the DNA translation at residue 9; a read error is likely, and the protein displayed is translated from the DNA. This rearrangement joins TRDV1 to TRDJ1; possibly TRDD3 for D (5 bases). The J gene comes from matching the DNA to germline here; TCRdb lacks it. This CDR3 spans 19 amino acids. V lost 1 base and J 2 bases, leaving 23 bases between the germline ends. In germline, CDR1 is TSWWSYY, CDR2 QGS. DNA of the CDR3: TGTGCTCTTGGGGAACGGCCTGGGTTGGCCCACCATGTAACCGATAAACTCATCTTT. This gives the protein CALGERPGLAHHVTDKLIF.

This clone showed up many times. The protein TCRdb gives is from a much larger clone and does not agree with this DNA's translation at residue 4, likely a read error; the protein shown here comes from the DNA. The gene calls are TRDV2 and TRDJ1; 13 nucleotides match TRDD3. V trimming: 5 bases; J trimming: 0 bases; junction bases outside the gene matches: 20. This CDR3 is 21 amino acids long. Germline CDR1 GEAIGNYY, CDR2 EKD. The CDR3 here is CACGSVLMGTGGYAHTDKLIF. The CDR3, as DNA: TGTGCCTGTGGCTCCGTTTTAATGGGTACTGGGGGATACGCCCACACCGATAAACTCATCTTT.

This clone was seen many times. The chain is built from TRDV2 and TRDJ1; D is uncertain. The CDR3 is 15 amino acids. Trimming shortened V by 3 bases and J by 2 bases, and 15 bases separated the two germline ends. Germline CDR1 GEAIGNYY, CDR2 EKD. This chain's CDR3 is CACDPYPGRTDKLIF. In DNA form, the CDR3 reads TGTGCCTGTGACCCTTACCCGGGGCGAACCGATAAACTCATCTTT.

This clone was detected many times. The protein TCRdb lists belongs to a much larger clone and differs from this DNA's translation at residue 16, which points to a read error; the protein shown is made from the DNA. V and J are TRDV1 and TRDJ1; 8 bases agree with TRDD3. The V gene's germline CDR1 is TSWWSYY and CDR2 QGS. The CDR3 loop spans 17 amino acids. CDR3 amino acids: CALGERPPGDITDKLTF. In DNA form, the CDR3 reads TGTGCTCTTGGGGAACGGCCTCCGGGGGATATAACCGATAAACTCACCTTT.

This clone was seen a handful of times. Given a far larger clone just one base away, this is likely a sequencing read error. Other DNA sequences of this sample code for an identical CDR3. No J gene was named, though the V gene is TRDV2; no check of the table's D call, TRDD3, against the DNA was made. The germline V gene has CDR1 GEAIGNYY and CDR2 EKD. The CDR3 is made up of 17 amino acids. The CDR3: CACDWGIRGWDTRQMFF. CDR3 in DNA: TGTGCCTGTGACTGGGGGATACGCGGCTGGGACACCCGACAGATGTTCTTC.

About this clone: TCRdb's protein for this DNA is that of a much larger clone and differs from the translation at residue 10, likely a read error; the protein shown is the DNA translation. The J gene went uncalled, whereas the V gene is TRDV1; the listed D gene, TRDD3, was not tested against the DNA. Looked up from germline, CDR1 is TSWWSYY and CDR2 is QGS. This CDR3 is built from 14 residues. The CDR3 DNA reads as TGTGCTCTTGGGGAACACCTGGGGGATTTGGTGCTCATCTTT. It translates to CALGEHLGDLVLIF.

This clone occurred many times. The chain links TRDV2 to TRDJ1; 9 bases are a match to TRDD3. No J gene was available from TCRdb, and it was assigned here by a germline match of the DNA. The CDR3 totals 19 residues. Germline V gene data show CDR1 as GEAIGNYY and CDR2 as EKD. The V segment lost 0 bases and the J segment 0 bases; nucleotides outside the gene matches: 13. The CDR3 DNA follows: TGTGCCTGTGACACCCTTCTTACTGGGGGACACCAAAACACCGATAAACTCATCTTT. Translated, it gives CACDTLLTGGHQNTDKLIF.

This clone was recorded at least ten times. A junction boundary mismatches the germline segment, possibly from a read error. The CDR3 region has the DNA TGTGCTCTTTGGGATCGGGCGCCTCCCTTGTACTGGGGGATACAAAATTTAGCAGCCGATAAACTCATCTTT. It encodes CALWDRAPPLYWGIQNLAADKLIF. The chain links TRDV1 to TRDJ1; 12 bases map to TRDD3. CDR1 and CDR2 from the germline V gene are TSWWSYY and QGS. This CDR3 is built from 24 residues.

This clone occurred a few times. TCRdb assigns this DNA the protein of a much larger clone, which departs from its translation at residue 12; this likely reflects a read error, and the protein shown comes from translating the DNA. The chain combines TRDV1 with TRDJ1; tentative D call: TRDD3 (5 bases). As TCRdb names no J gene, one was assigned here on the basis of a DNA match to germline. From germline, CDR1 is TSWWSYY and CDR2 QGS. The CDR3 is 15 amino acids. CDR3 protein: CALGEAGVSTDELIF. The CDR3 region has the DNA TGTGCTCTTGGGGAAGCGGGGGTTAGCACCGATGAACTCATCTTT.

This clone was picked up a small number of times. A far larger clone is one base from this, pointing to a likely read error. The sample carries other DNA sequences with the same CDR3. V usage is TRDV2 and J usage is TRDJ3; D call uncertain. The J gene was not available in TCRdb and was assigned here by matching the DNA to germline segments. CDR3 size: 19 residues. Trimming pared 3 bases from V and 0 bases from J, leaving 17 bases between. The germline CDR1 and CDR2 sequences are GEAIGNYY and EKD. CDR3 region: CACDAVRTLSSWDTRQMFF. CDR3 in DNA: TGTGCCTGTGACGCCGTGCGGACTTTGAGCTCCTGGGACACCCGACAGATGTTTTTC.

This clone was seen only a few times. The protein TCRdb gives is from a much larger clone and does not agree with this DNA's translation at residue 5, likely a read error; the protein shown here comes from the DNA. The CDR3 nucleotides are TGTGCCTTTCGAGCGACTACGCCACAATTCCACACCGATAAACTCATCTTT. It encodes CAFRATTPQFHTDKLIF. The genes are TRDV3 and TRDJ1; D uncertain. Germline V gene sequence: CDR1 TVYSNPD, CDR2 GDNSRS (reference sequence). Deletions cut 2 bases from V and 0 bases from J, with 22 bases between. The CDR3 has 17 residues.

This clone has only a few counts. TCRdb assigns this DNA the protein of a much larger clone, which departs from its translation at residue 9; this likely reflects a read error, and the protein shown comes from translating the DNA. CDR3 DNA: TGTGCTCTTGGGGTCCATCCTACCCTACTGTGTGTGGGGGTCAACACCGATAAACTCATCTTT. It encodes CALGVHPTLLCVGVNTDKLIF. The rearrangement joins TRDV1 to TRDJ1, with D perhaps assigned TRDD2 or TRDD3 (6 bases each). The J gene is not listed in TCRdb, so it was assigned here from a DNA match to germline. The CDR3 is made up of 21 amino acids. The V and J ends lost 4 bases and 0 bases respectively, with 30 bases between them. Germline assignment: CDR1 TSWWSYY and CDR2 QGS.

This clone was seen a few times. The TCRdb record carries a much larger clone's protein, which differs from this DNA's translation at residue 13; a read error is the likely cause, and the protein listed here is the DNA translation. V gene TRDV3 combines with J gene TRDJ1, with a tentative D call TRDD2 (6 bases). No J segment appears in TCRdb, so it was assigned here by matching the sequence to germline. V was shortened by 3 bases and J by 2 bases, with 37 bases between the two germline ends. In germline, CDR1 is TVYSNPD, CDR2 GDNSRS (reference sequence). The CDR3 contains 21 residues. The DNA of the CDR3 is TGTGCCTTCCCTCTTCCTGACAATGACCTAGGGGGGGGTACAAGAACCGATAAACTCATCTTT. Amino acid sequence: CAFPLPDNDLGGGTRTDKLIF.

This clone qualifies as medium-sized. This sequence joins TRDV1 and TRDJ1, with 9 bases matching TRDD2. J gave up 0 bases and V 9 bases, and 11 bases lay outside the gene matches. The CDR3 length is 16 residues. Germline CDR1 and CDR2: TSWWSYY and QGS. CDR3 amino acids: CALLPTSSPYTDKLIF. The CDR3 DNA follows: TGTGCTCTCCTTCCTACCTCATCCCCTTACACCGATAAACTCATCTTT.

As regards this clone: A far larger clone is a single base away, which makes a read error likely. The chain recombines TRDV1 with TRDJ1, with D perhaps assigned TRDD2 or TRDD3 (8 bases each). TCRdb carries no J gene annotation; the J gene was assigned here by matching the DNA with germline. V shed 0 bases and J shed 1 base, with 48 bases lying between them. The length of the CDR3 is 28 residues. Germline CDR1 TSWWSYY, CDR2 QGS. CDR3 loop: CALGELGGRVFFRASYELGDFRTDKLIF. The CDR3 DNA is TGTGCTCTTGGGGAACTAGGGGGCCGGGTCTTCTTTCGGGCTTCCTACGAGCTGGGGGACTTTCGCACCGATAAACTCATCTTT.

The sample holds many counts of this clone. V gene TRDV1 combines with J gene TRDJ1, with 11 bases lining up with TRDD3. The CDR3 runs to 23 residues. Germline-derived CDR1 and CDR2 are TSWWSYY and QGS. Trimming removed 0 bases from V and 1 base from J; junction bases left unmatched: 22. The CDR3, as DNA: TGTGCTCTTGGGGAACTCTCCCTCCCTATAATGCCTACTGGGGGATATATCACCGATAAACTCATCTTT. Residues: CALGELSLPIMPTGGYITDKLIF.

Regarding this clone: A far bigger clonotype differs at one base, so this is likely a read error. The identical CDR3 is also encoded by other nucleotide sequences in the sample. The chain couples TRDV1 to TRDJ1; TRDD3 agrees at 11 bases. The J gene comes from matching the DNA to germline here; TCRdb lacks it. V lost 1 base and J lost 0; bases outside the gene matches: 25. Germline lookup yields CDR1 TSWWSYY and CDR2 QGS. CDR3 length: 24 amino acids. CDR3 residues: CALGEPIPTGAGGYRGRYTDKLIF. The CDR3 DNA reads TGTGCTCTTGGGGAACCCATTCCTACAGGGGCTGGGGGATACCGGGGGCGGTACACCGATAAACTCATCTTT.